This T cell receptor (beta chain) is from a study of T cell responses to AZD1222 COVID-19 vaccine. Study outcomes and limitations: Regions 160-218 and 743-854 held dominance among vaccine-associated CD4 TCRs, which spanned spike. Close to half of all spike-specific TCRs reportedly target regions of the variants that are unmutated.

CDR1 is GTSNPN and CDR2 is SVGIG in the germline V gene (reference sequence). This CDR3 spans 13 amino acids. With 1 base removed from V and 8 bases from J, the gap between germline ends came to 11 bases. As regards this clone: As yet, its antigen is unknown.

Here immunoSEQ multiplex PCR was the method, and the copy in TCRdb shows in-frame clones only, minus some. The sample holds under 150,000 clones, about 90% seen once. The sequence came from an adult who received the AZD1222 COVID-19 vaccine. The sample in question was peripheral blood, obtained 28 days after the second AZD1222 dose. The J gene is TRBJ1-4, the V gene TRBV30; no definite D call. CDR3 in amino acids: CAWSAQPEEKLFF. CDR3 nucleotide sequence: TGTGCCTGGAGTGCTCAACCGGAGGAAAAACTGTTTTTT.